This TCR beta chain was sequenced for a study of CD8 T cells in Susac syndrome. The multiple sclerosis controls comprised treatment-naive patients whose relapsing-remitting disease was stable or active. V shed 1 base and J shed 6 bases, with 9 bases lying between them. Looked up from germline, CDR1 is LNHNV and CDR2 is YYDKDF (reference sequence). The CDR3 runs to 13 residues. Reverse transcription of 0.5 to 1 ug RNA was performed with random hexamers. Multiplex immunoSEQ PCR targeted 54 Vbeta and 13 Jbeta TCR beta segments. TCRdb analysed the immunoSEQ multiplex PCR reads with MiXCR anew, one entry per CDR3 protein. The table lists 170,000 or so distinct CDR3 sequences, approximately 94% of them singletons, with roughly 0.1% in the top ten.

This sequence originates from a human donor with multiple sclerosis. The sequenced sample consisted of CD4+ T cells from PBMCs. J is TRBJ1-2 and V is TRBV15; D is uncertain. The CDR3 is CATSRGAGDGYTF. As DNA, the CDR3 is TGTGCCACCAGCAGAGGGGCCGGCGATGGCTACACCTTC. The complete variable domain, with remaining parts taken from reference TRBV15 and TRBJ1-2, reads DAMVIQNPRYQVTQFGKPVTLSCSQTLNHNVMYWYQQKSSQAPKLLFHYYDKDFNNEADTPDNFQSRRPNTSFCFLDIRSPGLGDTAMYLCATSRGAGDGYTFGSGTRLTVV.